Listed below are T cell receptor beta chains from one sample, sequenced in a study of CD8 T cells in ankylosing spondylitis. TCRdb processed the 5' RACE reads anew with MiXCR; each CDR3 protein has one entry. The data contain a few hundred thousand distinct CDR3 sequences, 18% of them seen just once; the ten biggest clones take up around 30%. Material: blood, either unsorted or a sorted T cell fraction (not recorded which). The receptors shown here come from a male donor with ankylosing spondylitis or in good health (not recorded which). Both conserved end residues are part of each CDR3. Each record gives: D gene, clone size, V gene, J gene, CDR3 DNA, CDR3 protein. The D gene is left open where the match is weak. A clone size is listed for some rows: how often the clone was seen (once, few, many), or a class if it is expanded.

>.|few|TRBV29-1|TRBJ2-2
TGCAGCGTTGACTCCCCCCAGAACACCGGGGAGCTGTTTTTT
CSVDSPQNTGELFF
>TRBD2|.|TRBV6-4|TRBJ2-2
TGTGCCAGCAGTGCCTCCCGACTAGCGGGAGGGCCTAAGGACACCGGGGAGCTGTTTTTT
CASSASRLAGGPKDTGELFF
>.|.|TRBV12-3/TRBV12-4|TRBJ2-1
TGTGCCAGCAGGCTTCCAGGGGGGGCATTTCATGAGCAGTTCTTC
CASRLPGGAFHEQFF
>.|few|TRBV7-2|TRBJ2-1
TGTGCCAGCAGCTTAAGGGGGTCGAGCTCCTACAATGAGCAGTTCTTC
CASSLRGSSSYNEQFF
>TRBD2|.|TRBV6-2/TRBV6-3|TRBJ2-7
TGTGCCAGCAGTTACTCGAGGACTAGCGGTCTCTACGAGCAGTACTTC
CASSYSRTSGLYEQYF
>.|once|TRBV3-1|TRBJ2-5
TGTGCCAGCAGCCAAGTTAGCAGGACGGAGACCCAGTACTTC
CASSQVSRTETQYF
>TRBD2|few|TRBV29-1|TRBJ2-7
TGCAGCGTTGTTGGGACTAGCGGGTCCGAGCAGTACTTC
CSVVGTSGSEQYF
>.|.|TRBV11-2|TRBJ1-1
TGTGCCAGCAGCTATGAGAACACTGAAGCTTTCTTT
CASSYENTEAFF
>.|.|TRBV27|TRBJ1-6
TGTGCCAGCAGTTCCCCAGAAGAGTATTCACCCCTCCACTTT
CASSSPEEYSPLHF
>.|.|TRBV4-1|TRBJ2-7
TGCGCCAGCAGCCAAGATAAATACCAGGGACTGGTAGGGCAGTACTTC
CASSQDKYQGLVGQYF
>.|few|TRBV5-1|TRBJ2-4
TGCGCCAGCAGCGACGGATTACAGGGAACCCTAGCCAAAAACATTCAGTACTTC
CASSDGLQGTLAKNIQYF
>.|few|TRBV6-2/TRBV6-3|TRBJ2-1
TGTGCCAGCAGTTTCACAGGGACGGGTAATGAGCAGTTCTTC
CASSFTGTGNEQFF
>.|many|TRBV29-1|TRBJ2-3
TGCAGCGTTTTGGTCACAGATACGCAGTATTTT
CSVLVTDTQYF
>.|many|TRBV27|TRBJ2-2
TGTGCCAGCAGTTTATGGGACGCCGGGGAGCTGTTTTTT
CASSLWDAGELFF
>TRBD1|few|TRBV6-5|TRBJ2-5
TGTGCCAGCAGTTACTCCGATCACCCCGGGACAGGGGGCCAAGAGACCCAGTACTTC
CASSYSDHPGTGGQETQYF
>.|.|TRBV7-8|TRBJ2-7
TGTGCCAGCAGCGCCATGGGCCTCAGCTCCTACGAGCAGTACTTC
CASSAMGLSSYEQYF
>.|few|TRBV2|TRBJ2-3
TGTGCCAGCAGTGAAAGTCAGTGGACGCAGTATTTT
CASSESQWTQYF
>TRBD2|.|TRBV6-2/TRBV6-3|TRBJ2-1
TGTGCCAGCAGTTACCCGACTAAGCGGGAGCGAGAGAATGAGCAGTTCTTC
CASSYPTKRERENEQFF
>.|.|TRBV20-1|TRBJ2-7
TGCAGTGCTAGAGAAGGAAGGCAGCCCTACGAGCAGTACTTC
CSAREGRQPYEQYF
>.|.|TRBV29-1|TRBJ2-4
TGCAGCGTTGAAGGAGGGGGTCCAACCAAAAACATTCAGTACTTC
CSVEGGGPTKNIQYF
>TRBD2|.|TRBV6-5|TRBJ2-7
TGTGCCAGCAGTTACCGGCTAGCGGTCCACGAGCAGTACTTC
CASSYRLAVHEQYF
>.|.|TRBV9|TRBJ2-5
TGTGCCAGCAGCGTAGGAGAGGGGAGGGAGACCCAGTACTTC
CASSVGEGRETQYF
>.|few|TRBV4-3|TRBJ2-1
TGCGCCAGCAGCCAAGAATCGGGGAAGGCCTACAATGAGCAGTTCTTC
CASSQESGKAYNEQFF
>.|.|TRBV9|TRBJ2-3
TGTGCCACCAGCGAGGACAGCGTCACAGATACGCAGTATTTT
CATSEDSVTDTQYF
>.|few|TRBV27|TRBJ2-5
TGTGCCAGCAGTTTCCCTGACTCCAGCGGGCGGGAGACCCAGTACTTC
CASSFPDSSGRETQYF
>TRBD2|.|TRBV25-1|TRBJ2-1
TGTGCCAGCAGTGAATATATAACTAGTGGGGGGGATGAGCAGTTCTTC
CASSEYITSGGDEQFF
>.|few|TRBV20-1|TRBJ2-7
TGCAGTGCTAGGGCCTTGGACAGCGGCTACGAGCAGTACTTC
CSARALDSGYEQYF
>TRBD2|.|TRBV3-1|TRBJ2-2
TGTGCCAGCAGCCAAGAATTTCTAGCGGGGGTATTCACCGGGGAGCTGTTTTTT
CASSQEFLAGVFTGELFF
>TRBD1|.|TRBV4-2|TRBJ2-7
TGTGCCAGCAGCCAAGGCAGGGGGATCTCCTACGAGCAGTACTTC
CASSQGRGISYEQYF
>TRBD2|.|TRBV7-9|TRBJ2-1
TGTGCCAGCAGCCCGCGGGGGAGTGACTACAATGAGCAGTTCTTC
CASSPRGSDYNEQFF
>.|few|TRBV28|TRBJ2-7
TGTGCCAGCGGCCTGGGACACATCCTCCGCGAGCAGTACTTC
CASGLGHILREQYF
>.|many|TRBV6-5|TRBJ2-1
TGTGCCAGCAGTTACTCAGGGCCTCGGGGCGGAGCCTACAATGAGCAGTTCTTC
CASSYSGPRGGAYNEQFF
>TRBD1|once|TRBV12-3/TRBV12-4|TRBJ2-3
TGTGCCAGCAGTCCACGGACAGGGGGCGAAGATACGCAGTATTTT
CASSPRTGGEDTQYF
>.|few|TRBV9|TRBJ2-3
TGTGCCAGCAGCGGGACGATACTAGCCGGGGGTTTTTCGGATACGCAGTATTTT
CASSGTILAGGFSDTQYF
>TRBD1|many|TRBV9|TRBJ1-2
TGTGCCAGCAGCGTAAATAGACAGGGAAACTATGGCTACACCTTC
CASSVNRQGNYGYTF
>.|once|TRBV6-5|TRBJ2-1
TGTGCCAGCAGTTACTTCGCCGGCGGGGTCGATGAGCAGTTCTTC
CASSYFAGGVDEQFF
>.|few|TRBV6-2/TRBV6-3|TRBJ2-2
TGTGCCAGCAGTTACTCCCTGGGGGACATGCGAAACACCGGGGAGCTGTTTTTT
CASSYSLGDMRNTGELFF